What follows is one T cell receptor (beta chain) and its context. What it binds is not known. Libraries were UMI-labeled 5' RACE TRB cDNA. Following a re-call of the 5' RACE reads, TCRdb has one entry per CDR3 protein and lacks DNA. In all, the sample yields 85,000 to 130,000 distinct CDR3 sequences. This specimen belongs to a study of CXCR3-negative and CXCR3-positive naive CD8 T cells. CDR1 SEHNR and CDR2 FQNEAQ come from the germline V gene (reference sequence). This CDR3 is 13 amino acids long. Overall study findings and caveats: Hydrophobicity was higher for TRB CDR3s found in CXCR3-positive naive cells than in CXCR3-negative naive cells.

This clonotype originated in a human donor in good health. Some clones in this sample may be carry-over from other donors' samples. The genes are TRBV7-9 and TRBJ2-3. The sequencing sample was made of naive CXCR3+ CD8+ T cells from blood. Documented subset: CD45RO-CCR7+CD27+CD95- naive CD8+ T cells expressing CXCR3 (TNR3+). Here the CDR3 reads CASSFGVTDTQYF. Using reference TRBV7-9 and TRBJ2-3 for the parts outside the CDR3, the full variable domain is DTGVSQNPRHKITKRGQNVTFRCDPISEHNRLYWYRQTLGQGPEFLTYFQNEAQLEKSRLLSDRFSAERPKGSFSTLEIQRTEQGDSAMYLCASSFGVTDTQYFGPGTRLTVL.